Described below is a single T cell receptor (beta chain) sequence and its context. Its antigen is unidentified. One end of the junction varies from germline; a read error may be responsible. The sample belongs to a study of molecular identifiers for immune sequencing clone quantification. Study-level points and caveats: In naive cells, under 1% of molecules belonged to clones above 20 RNA copies, against over 97% in effector cells.

Germline V gene lookup returns CDR1 MDHEN and CDR2 SYDVKM. The CDR3 extends over 12 amino acids. Naive CD8 libraries used about 19,000 to 1,000,000 sorted cells and 10%, 30% or 50% RNA. TCRdb recomputed calls from the PCR reads with MiXCR, one row per CDR3 protein. The sample shows under 600,000 distinct CDR3 sequences, roughly 26% of them seen only once. V is TRBV28 and J is TRBJ2-2; no clear D gene. The sequencing input was naive CD8+ T cells from blood, with Jurkat cell RNA spiked in. Subset meaning: FACS-sorted CD8+CD4-CCR7+CD45RA+ naive T cells. This TCR derives from a human donor in good health. Some libraries in this study had Jurkat cell RNA spiked in. The DNA for the CDR3 is TGTGTCAGCAGTTACGATTCCGGGGAGCTGTTTTTT. Protein: CVSSYDSGELFF.